This passage covers 14 T cell receptor beta chains from one sample sequenced in a study of T cell responses to AZD1222 COVID-19 vaccine. The data were produced by immunoSEQ multiplex PCR, yet TCRdb's version contains in-frame clones alone and is incomplete. The sample carries roughly 110,000 clones, over 80% recorded once. Specimen: peripheral blood, collected 28 days after the second AZD1222 dose. The receptors were gathered from an adult who received the AZD1222 COVID-19 vaccine.

The chain uses TRBV7-9 and TRBJ2-1; D not certain. The ends were cut back, 5 bases at V and 0 bases at J, with 11 bases in the middle. CDR1 and CDR2 (germline): SEHNR, FQNEAQ (reference sequence). The CDR3 length is 15 residues. CDR3 protein: CASSRPPSSYNEQFF. The CDR3 DNA reads as TGTGCCAGCAGCCGACCCCCGAGCTCCTACAATGAGCAGTTCTTC.

This rearrangement joins TRBV5-4 to TRBJ2-3; TRBD2 matches at 10 bases. With 5 bases clipped from V and 2 bases from J, the junction kept 2 bases outside the gene matches. Germline V gene sequence: CDR1 SGHNT, CDR2 YYREEE (reference sequence). The CDR3 sequence is 14 residues long. CDR3 nucleotide sequence: TGTGCCAGCAGAGCGGGGGGGTTCACAGATACGCAGTATTTT. Translating gives CASRAGGFTDTQYF.

This chain links TRBV20-1 with TRBJ2-1; D is ambiguous. From germline, CDR1 is DFQATT and CDR2 SNEGSKA (reference sequence). Trimming left V 6 bases short and J 3 bases short, with 6 bases between. CDR3 length: 11 residues. CDR3 in amino acids: CSAAYYNEQFF. DNA of the CDR3: TGCAGTGCCGCGTACTACAATGAGCAGTTCTTC.

The rearrangement joins TRBV15 to TRBJ2-7; unclear D gene. The V end was cut by 0 bases, the J end by 3 bases, with 9 bases between. The V gene's germline CDR1 is LNHNV and CDR2 YYDKDF (reference sequence). This CDR3 region has 14 residues. CDR3 sequence (DNA): TGTGCCACCAGCAGAGATAGAGCATTCTACGAGCAGTACTTC. Encoded protein: CATSRDRAFYEQYF.

The chain uses TRBV7-6 and TRBJ1-2, with D tentatively TRBD1 (6 bases). The CDR3 has 18 amino acids. Germline loops: CDR1 SGHVS, CDR2 FNYEAQ. The V end was cut by 5 bases, the J end by 3 bases, with 25 bases between. The CDR3 region has the DNA TGTGCCAGCAGCCCGGGACAACGCTGGGTCACGGGGGACTATGGCTACACCTTC. Its protein is CASSPGQRWVTGDYGYTF. Full variable domain (outside the CDR3, taken from reference TRBV7-6 and TRBJ1-2): GAGVSQSPRYKVTKRGQDVALRCDPISGHVSLYWYRQALGQGPEFLTYFNYEAQQDKSGLPNDRFSAERPEGSISTLTIQRTEQRDSAMYRCASSPGQRWVTGDYGYTFGSGTRLTVV.

This rearrangement joins TRBV30 to TRBJ1-1; D perhaps matches TRBD1 (5 bases). Germline V gene lookup returns CDR1 GTSNPN and CDR2 SVGIG (reference sequence). This CDR3 is built from 13 residues. V lost 4 bases to trimming and J lost 0 bases, with 9 bases between them. The CDR3 sequence is CAWMAGMNTEAFF. CDR3 in DNA: TGTGCCTGGATGGCAGGGATGAACACTGAAGCTTTCTTT.

The chain has TRBV27 and TRBJ1-6; 7 bases map to TRBD1. The length of the CDR3 is 15 residues. V was pared by 5 bases and J by 8 bases, with 9 bases of the junction left unmatched. Germline V lookup: CDR1 MNHEY, CDR2 SMNVEV (reference sequence). Here the CDR3 reads CASSRRQGRDSPLHF. The CDR3 DNA reads TGTGCCAGCAGTCGGAGACAGGGTAGGGATTCACCCCTCCACTTT.

The chain recombines TRBV7-6 with TRBJ2-1; TRBD2 agrees at 10 bases. Germline V lookup: CDR1 SGHVS, CDR2 FNYEAQ. V shed 5 bases and J 4 bases; nucleotides not matched to a gene: 5. This CDR3 has 15 amino acids. CDR3 in amino acids: CASSQREGLYNEQFF. The CDR3 DNA sequence: TGTGCCAGCAGCCAGCGGGAGGGCCTATACAATGAGCAGTTCTTC.

This rearrangement joins TRBV24-1 to TRBJ2-7; D not resolved. This CDR3 contains 16 residues. Germline lookup yields CDR1 KGHDR and CDR2 SFDVKD. Trimming stripped 0 bases from V and 0 bases from J, with 11 bases between. The CDR3 DNA sequence: TGTGCCACCAGTGATTTGGTTTCGGGTAGCTCCTACGAGCAGTACTTC. Residues: CATSDLVSGSSYEQYF.

This chain links TRBV7-9 with TRBJ2-5, with 8 bases lining up with TRBD1. The germline V gene encodes CDR1 SEHNR and CDR2 FQNEAQ (reference sequence). CDR3 length equals 15 residues. The V and J ends lost 5 bases and 0 bases, in that order; junction bases with no gene match: 5. The CDR3 DNA reads as TGTGCCAGCAGCGTACAGGGGGACTACCAAGAGACCCAGTACTTC. This encodes CASSVQGDYQETQYF.

This chain connects TRBV7-9 to TRBJ1-4; TRBD1 matches 7 bases. This CDR3 region has 15 residues. Trimming removed 5 bases from V and 4 bases from J; junction bases left unmatched: 7. CDR1 SEHNR and CDR2 FQNEAQ come from the germline V gene (reference sequence). The CDR3 region is CASSAGTVINEKLFF. CDR3 nucleotides: TGTGCCAGCAGCGCCGGGACAGTTATTAATGAAAAACTGTTTTTT.

The chain couples TRBV6-5 to TRBJ1-2; D is uncertain. The length of the CDR3 is 13 residues. V lost 8 bases and J lost 4, with 14 bases in between. CDR1 and CDR2 (germline): MNHEY, SVGAGI. CDR3: CASRPESRYGYTF. As DNA, the CDR3 is TGTGCCAGCCGACCTGAGTCGCGCTATGGCTACACCTTC.

The chain couples TRBV28 to TRBJ1-1, with 10 positions matching TRBD1. Trimming took 5 bases from V and 0 from J; bases not matched to a gene: 9. Germline V gene lookup returns CDR1 MDHEN and CDR2 SYDVKM. The CDR3 contains 17 residues. CDR3 coding DNA: TGTGCCAGCAGTGGGACCCCGGGACAGGGGTTGAACACTGAAGCTTTCTTT. This sequence encodes CASSGTPGQGLNTEAFF.

This chain links TRBV5-5 with TRBJ2-1; possible D gene TRBD2, 5 bases. The CDR3 has 15 residues. V was cut by 4 bases and J by 4 bases, with 15 bases left in between. The germline CDR1 and CDR2 sequences are SGHKS and YYEKEE (reference sequence). CDR3 in amino acids: CASSPHVPGYNEQFF. CDR3 nucleotide sequence: TGTGCCAGCAGCCCCCATGTTCCGGGGTACAATGAGCAGTTCTTC.